This T cell receptor (beta chain) came from a study of T cell responses to AZD1222 COVID-19 vaccine. Comments on this clone: Antigen unknown.

Study findings and constraints: The donor group comprised mostly white British people and more females; the analysis possibly underestimated clonal diversity. Dominant CD4 TCR responses targeted spike regions 160-218 and 743-854.

TCRdb's copy holds only in-frame clones and misses some; the assay was immunoSEQ multiplex PCR. The sample comprises 150,000 to 200,000 clones, more than 80% of which are singletons, and approximately 3.9% rests with the top ten. V was cut by 1 base and J by 2 bases, with 5 bases left in between. This CDR3 has 13 amino acids. Per the germline V gene, CDR1 is LGHNT and CDR2 is FRNRAP. The source material was peripheral blood, sampled on day 0 of AZD1222 vaccination. The clonotype comes from an adult in good health. This chain uses TRBV12-5 with TRBJ1-1; no definite D call. Written as DNA, the CDR3 is TGTGCTAGTGGTTTGGCCCTAAACACTGAAGCTTTCTTT. This gives the protein CASGLALNTEAFF.